The next 8 T cell receptor beta chains were all read from a single sample in a study of cytomegalovirus exposure and HLA in healthy donors. Primers included in the PCR were 60 Vbeta and 13 Jbeta primers. This table comes from immunoSEQ multiplex PCR, and its TCRdb copy is limited to in-frame clones, with some not included. The sample includes more than 65,000 clones. The sequencing sample was made of PBMCs. These receptors originate from a man aged 40-50 years in good health and CMV-seronegative.

Concerning this clone: This CDR3 is also generated by other DNA sequences in the sample. The rearrangement joins TRBV20-1 to TRBJ2-5, with TRBD1 matching 7 bases. Trimming cost V 6 bases and J 5 bases; bases outside gene matches: 3. CDR1 DFQATT and CDR2 SNEGSKA come from the germline V gene (reference sequence). The CDR3 runs to 11 residues. As DNA, the CDR3 is TGCAGTGCAGCCAGGGGGGAGACCCAGTACTTC. It is translated as CSAARGETQYF.

The V gene is TRBV11-2, the J gene TRBJ2-7, with a tentative D call TRBD2 (5 bases). V shed 4 bases and J shed 4 bases, with 8 bases lying between them. In germline, CDR1 is SGHAT, CDR2 FQNNGV. The CDR3 is 12 amino acids. The CDR3 region is CASSYGMYEQYF. The CDR3 coding sequence is TGTGCCAGCAGCTACGGGATGTACGAGCAGTACTTC.

The V gene is TRBV27, the J gene TRBJ1-2, with 7 bases lining up with TRBD1. Per the germline V gene, CDR1 is MNHEY and CDR2 is SMNVEV (reference sequence). This CDR3 comprises 17 residues. With V trimmed by 7 bases and J by 1 base, 15 bases remained unmatched. CDR3: CASKTYRGPLLNYGYTF. The CDR3 DNA reads TGTGCCAGCAAGACTTACAGGGGCCCCCTCCTTAACTATGGCTACACCTTC.

This sequence joins TRBV29-1 and TRBJ1-1; D is unclear. Germline V gives CDR1 SQVTM, CDR2 ANQGSEA. There are 12 residues in the CDR3. The V end lost 4 bases, the J end lost 1 base, and 7 bases lay between the germline ends. The CDR3 sequence is CSVVRGNTEAFF. CDR3 sequence (DNA): TGCAGCGTTGTTCGGGGGAACACTGAAGCTTTCTTT.

This chain connects TRBV5-1 to TRBJ2-7; TRBD1 might be the D (5 bases). Germline-derived CDR1 and CDR2 are SGHRS and YFSETQ. Trimming removed 7 bases at V and 0 bases at J, with 14 bases between. This CDR3 has 14 residues. CDR3 sequence: CASSTGVSSYEQYF. The CDR3 coding sequence is TGCGCCAGCTCAACAGGTGTTAGCTCCTACGAGCAGTACTTC.

With respect to this clone: A read error may account for a junction end that differs from germline. The chain employs TRBV7-7 and TRBJ2-2; tentative D call: TRBD1 (6 bases). CDR1 is SSHAT and CDR2 is FNYEAQ in the germline V gene (reference sequence). CDR3 length equals 14 residues. CDR3 sequence reads: CASSLESGVGELFF. The CDR3 DNA reads TGTGCTAGCAGCTTAGAGTCAGGGGTCGGGGAGCTGTTTTTT.

The V and J genes are TRBV28 and TRBJ2-3; possible D gene TRBD1, 5 bases. Germline V CDR1 and CDR2: MDHEN, SYDVKM. This CDR3 contains 13 residues. V was pared by 2 bases and J by 2 bases, with 5 bases between. The CDR3 DNA sequence: TGTGCCAGCAGTTTAGGGGCCACAGATACGCAGTATTTT. This encodes CASSLGATDTQYF.

The chain has TRBV7-9 and TRBJ1-2; 7 bases fit TRBD1. This CDR3 has 15 residues. V dropped 5 bases and J dropped 7; count of bases not matched to a gene: 13. The V gene's germline CDR1 is SEHNR and CDR2 FQNEAQ (reference sequence). CDR3 residues: CASSAGQSAGGGYTF. The DNA of the CDR3 is TGTGCCAGCAGCGCGGGACAGAGCGCCGGTGGTGGCTACACCTTC.